Below, 25 T cell receptor beta chains from the same sample are listed, as sequenced in a study of technical replicates of blood from a few donors. Clones were read by immunoSEQ multiplex PCR, and TCRdb kept only the in-frame ones, dropping some. The sample shows over 85,000 clones, 85% to 95% of them seen only once. The sequencing sample was made of T cells isolated from PBMCs. These receptors came from a human donor in good health.

V gene TRBV7-9 combines with J gene TRBJ2-1; no definite D call. CDR1 and CDR2 (germline): SEHNR, FQNEAQ (reference sequence). V was shortened by 3 bases and J by 4 bases, with 7 bases between the two germline ends. The CDR3 sequence is 13 residues long. The CDR3 DNA is TGTGCCAGCAGCTTTACCGGTTACAATGAGCAGTTCTTC. This sequence encodes CASSFTGYNEQFF.

This sequence joins TRBV7-2 and TRBJ2-3; possible D gene TRBD1, 6 bases. The CDR3 contains 18 residues. Germline loops: CDR1 SGHTA, CDR2 FQGNSA. Trimming removed 2 bases at V and 0 bases at J, with 18 bases between. CDR3 bases: TGTGCCAGCAGCTTAAAGGCAGGATGGGGGCCTAGCACAGATACGCAGTATTTT. It codes for CASSLKAGWGPSTDTQYF.

The chain recombines TRBV7-9 with TRBJ1-1; D gene unclear. V lost 4 bases and J lost 1, with 13 bases in between. CDR3 length equals 15 residues. Germline CDR1 SEHNR, CDR2 FQNEAQ (reference sequence). The CDR3 is CASSSLSAPNTEAFF. The CDR3 DNA reads as TGTGCCAGCAGCTCTCTGAGTGCCCCGAACACTGAAGCTTTCTTT.

The rearrangement uses TRBV9 and TRBJ1-1; 11 bases fit TRBD1. The CDR3 has 14 amino acids. CDR1 is SGDLS, CDR2 YYNGEE, per germline. V trimming: 4 bases; J trimming: 9 bases; junction bases outside the gene matches: 8. DNA for the CDR3: TGTGCCAGCAGCCCTGGGACAGGGGGATTTCAAGCTTTCTTT. Protein sequence: CASSPGTGGFQAFF.

V is TRBV5-6 and J is TRBJ1-2; a possible D gene is TRBD1 (6 bases). The CDR3 runs 12 residues. The germline V and J ends were trimmed by 2 bases and 7 bases, with 9 bases remaining between them. Germline V gene lookup returns CDR1 SGHDT and CDR2 YYEEEE. CDR3 region: CASSFWTAGYTF. The CDR3 DNA sequence: TGTGCCAGCAGCTTTTGGACAGCTGGCTACACCTTC.

The chain uses TRBV29-1 and TRBJ2-5; tentative D call: TRBD2 (5 bases). V was cut by 8 bases and J by 5 bases, with 18 bases left in between. CDR3 length equals 13 residues. The V gene's germline CDR1 is SQVTM and CDR2 ANQGSEA. This chain's CDR3 is CSSNSGPFETQYF. Here the CDR3 DNA reads TGCAGCTCAAACAGCGGACCCTTCGAGACCCAGTACTTC.

V gene TRBV11-2 combines with J gene TRBJ2-7, with 8 nucleotides matching TRBD2. The CDR3 length is 15 residues. CDR1 is SGHAT and CDR2 is FQNNGV in the germline V gene. V gave up 2 bases and J gave up 2 bases; unmatched junction bases: 5. DNA of the CDR3: TGTGCCAGCAGCTTATTACTAGCGGTAACCTACGAGCAGTACTTC. Translation gives CASSLLLAVTYEQYF.

This clone occurred a few times. V and J are TRBV28 and TRBJ1-1; D is ambiguous. The CDR3 has 12 residues. CDR1 MDHEN and CDR2 SYDVKM come from the germline V gene. Trimming took 7 bases from V and 1 from J, leaving 7 bases between them. CDR3 region: CASTSQNTEAFF. As DNA, the CDR3 is TGTGCCAGCACCTCACAGAACACTGAAGCTTTCTTT.

The chain employs TRBV7-2 and TRBJ1-1; D is unresolved. V gave up 1 base and J gave up 8 bases, with 11 bases separating them. Germline CDR1 reads SGHTA; CDR2 reads FQGNSA. The CDR3 consists of 13 residues. This CDR3 is CASSLGLLREAFF. The CDR3 DNA is TGTGCCAGCAGCTTAGGCTTACTTCGAGAAGCTTTCTTT.

This rearrangement joins TRBV27 to TRBJ2-7; TRBD2 is a possible D gene (5 bases). With 3 bases removed from V and 5 bases from J, the gap between germline ends came to 11 bases. The CDR3 has 13 residues. Germline CDR1 MNHEY, CDR2 SMNVEV (reference sequence). The CDR3 DNA reads as TGTGCCAGCAGTTTCCGGGGTCGGAACGAGCAGTACTTC. Amino acids: CASSFRGRNEQYF.

The V gene is TRBV6-5, the J gene TRBJ1-1; 8 bases are shared with TRBD1. The CDR3 is made up of 15 amino acids. CDR1 and CDR2 (germline): MNHEY, SVGAGI. V lost 6 bases to trimming and J lost 0 bases; unmatched junction nucleotides: 6. The CDR3 reads CASRVQGALNTEAFF. The CDR3 DNA reads TGTGCCAGCAGAGTCCAGGGGGCCCTGAACACTGAAGCTTTCTTT.

This clone appeared once. The chain employs TRBV7-4 and TRBJ2-6; no definite D call. V dropped 5 bases and J dropped 5 bases, with 19 bases sitting between them. CDR1 SGHVT and CDR2 SQSDAQ come from the germline V gene. The CDR3 has 17 residues. Written as DNA, the CDR3 is TGTGCCAGCAGCAAGCGTCATTCACAAAGTCGGGCCAACGTCCTGACTTTC. This sequence encodes CASSKRHSQSRANVLTF.

The chain couples TRBV28 to TRBJ2-7; 9 bases are a match to TRBD2. J gave up 3 bases and V 3 bases, and 3 bases lay outside the gene matches. In germline, CDR1 is MDHEN, CDR2 SYDVKM. CDR3 length: 14 residues. CDR3 coding DNA: TGTGCCAGCAGTTTGGGACTAGCAGACTACGAGCAGTACTTC. This translates into CASSLGLADYEQYF.

This rearrangement joins TRBV6-5 to TRBJ2-3; D gene uncertain. This CDR3 has 14 amino acids. Germline assignment: CDR1 MNHEY and CDR2 SVGAGI. With 3 bases removed from V and 3 bases from J, the gap between germline ends came to 10 bases. The CDR3 DNA reads as TGTGCCAGCAGTTATGGTTTTGCGACAGATACGCAGTATTTT. Translating gives CASSYGFATDTQYF.

The genes are TRBV6-5 and TRBJ2-7, with D perhaps matching TRBD2 (5 bases). The CDR3 extends over 15 amino acids. CDR1 and CDR2 from the germline V gene are MNHEY and SVGAGI. Trimming cost V 4 bases and J 0 bases, with 13 bases left between them. The CDR3 nucleotides are TGTGCCAGCAGTTTTCGACGGGCGGGCTCCTACGAGCAGTACTTC. It yields the protein CASSFRRAGSYEQYF.

The CDR3 DNA is TGCGCCAGCAGCCTCAACCTAGGACAGGGTTCCACTGAAGCTTTCTTT. It encodes CASSLNLGQGSTEAFF. The chain links TRBV5-1 to TRBJ1-1, with 8 bases fitting TRBD1. The ends lost 4 bases at V and 4 bases at J; junction bases unmatched: 12. Germline CDR1 and CDR2: SGHRS and YFSETQ. This CDR3 region has 16 residues.

The sample holds one count of this clone. J is TRBJ2-5 and V is TRBV28; the match to TRBD2 covers 13 bases. Trimming at V came to 6 bases and at J to 4 bases, leaving 8 bases not matched to a gene. Per the germline V gene, CDR1 is MDHEN and CDR2 is SYDVKM. This CDR3 contains 16 residues. The CDR3 bases are TGTGCCAGCAGAGGACTAGCGGGAGTGTTAGGAGAGACCCAGTACTTC. It specifies CASRGLAGVLGETQYF.

The chain carries TRBV27 and TRBJ2-5, with TRBD1 matching 12 bases. Matching the DNA end better, TRBJ2-7 makes the J call doubtful. The CDR3 length is 15 residues. Germline CDR1 MNHEY, CDR2 SMNVEV (reference sequence). The CDR3 nucleotides are TGTGCCAGCAGTCTAGGGACAGGGGGCTTCTACGAGCAGTACTTC. It codes for CASSLGTGGFYEQYF.

V usage is TRBV5-5 and J usage is TRBJ2-2, with 8 bases fitting TRBD1. V was clipped by 0 bases and J by 6 bases; unmatched bases: 7. This CDR3 comprises 16 residues. Germline-derived CDR1 and CDR2 are SGHKS and YYEKEE (reference sequence). Written as DNA, the CDR3 is TGTGCCAGCAGCTTGGCCTCGGCAGGGGGCGCCGGGGAGCTGTTTTTT. The encoded protein is CASSLASAGGAGELFF.

The V gene is TRBV4-2, the J gene TRBJ2-5; TRBD2 agrees at 11 bases. From germline, CDR1 is LGHNA and CDR2 YNFKEQ. The CDR3 extends over 15 amino acids. Trimming removed 2 bases from V and 3 bases from J; junction bases left unmatched: 2. The CDR3 spells CASSQPGLAEETQYF. CDR3 bases: TGTGCCAGCAGCCAACCGGGACTAGCGGAAGAGACCCAGTACTTC.

The chain employs TRBV11-3 and TRBJ2-3; 9 bases map to TRBD1. V dropped 2 bases and J dropped 6; count of bases not matched to a gene: 9. The CDR3 has 16 residues. Germline assignment: CDR1 SGHNT and CDR2 YENEEA. CDR3: CASSLPETGGGDTQYF. CDR3 coding DNA: TGTGCCAGCAGCTTACCGGAGACAGGGGGAGGTGATACGCAGTATTTT.

The V call is TRBV27, the J call TRBJ1-2, with D possibly matching TRBD1 (5 bases). The CDR3 loop spans 13 amino acids. The germline CDR1 and CDR2 sequences are MNHEY and SMNVEV (reference sequence). V lost 3 bases to trimming and J lost 8 bases, with 13 bases between them. The CDR3 spells CASSFRGPYGYTF. As DNA, the CDR3 is TGTGCCAGCAGTTTTAGGGGCCCGTACGGCTACACCTTC.

The CDR3 protein is CASITDPREGIQYF. In DNA form, the CDR3 reads TGTGCCAGCATTACGGACCCACGAGAGGGCATTCAGTACTTC. V is TRBV6-1 and J is TRBJ2-4; D perhaps matches TRBD2 (5 bases). CDR1 is MNHNS, CDR2 SASEGT, per germline. V lost 7 bases to trimming and J lost 9 bases, with 19 bases between them. The CDR3 loop spans 14 amino acids.

CDR3 amino acids: CASSFSAPSFGSLSYEQYF. The CDR3, as DNA: TGTGCCAGTAGTTTTTCCGCACCCTCTTTTGGCTCTTTATCCTACGAGCAGTACTTC. The gene calls are TRBV19 and TRBJ2-7; D unresolved. Per germline, CDR1 LNHDA and CDR2 SQIVND (reference sequence). V was trimmed by 5 bases and J by 1 base, leaving 27 bases between them. The CDR3 spans 19 residues.

This chain links TRBV6-4 with TRBJ1-4; D is unclear. The V end lost 6 bases, the J end lost 0 bases, and 14 bases lay between the germline ends. The CDR3 length is 16 residues. Germline V gene lookup returns CDR1 MRHNA and CDR2 SNTAGT. The DNA of the CDR3 is TGTGCCAGCAGCGCCCGGGGAAGTGCAACTAATGAAAAACTGTTTTTT. This gives the protein CASSARGSATNEKLFF.